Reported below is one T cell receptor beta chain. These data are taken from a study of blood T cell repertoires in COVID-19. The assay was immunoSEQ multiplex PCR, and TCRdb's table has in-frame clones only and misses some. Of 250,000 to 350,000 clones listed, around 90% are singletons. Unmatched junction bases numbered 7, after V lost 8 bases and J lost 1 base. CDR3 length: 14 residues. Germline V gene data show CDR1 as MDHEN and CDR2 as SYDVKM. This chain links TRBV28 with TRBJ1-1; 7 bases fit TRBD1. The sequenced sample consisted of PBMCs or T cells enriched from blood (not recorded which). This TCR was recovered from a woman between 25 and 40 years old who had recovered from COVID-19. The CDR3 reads CASSSGQRNTEAFF. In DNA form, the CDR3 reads TGTGCCAGCTCCTCGGGACAGCGGAACACTGAAGCTTTCTTT.